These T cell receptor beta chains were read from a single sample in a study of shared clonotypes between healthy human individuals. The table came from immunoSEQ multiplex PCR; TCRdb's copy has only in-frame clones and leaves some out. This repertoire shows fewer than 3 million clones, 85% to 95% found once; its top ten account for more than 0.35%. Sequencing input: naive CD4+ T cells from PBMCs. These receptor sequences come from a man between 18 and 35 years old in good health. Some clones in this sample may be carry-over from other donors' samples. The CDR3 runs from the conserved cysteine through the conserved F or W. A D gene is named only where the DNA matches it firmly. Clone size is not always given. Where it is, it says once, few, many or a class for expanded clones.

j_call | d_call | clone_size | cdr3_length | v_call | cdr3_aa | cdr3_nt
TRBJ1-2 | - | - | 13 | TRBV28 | CASSPGTHYGYTF | TGTGCCAGCAGTCCCGGGACACACTATGGCTACACCTTC
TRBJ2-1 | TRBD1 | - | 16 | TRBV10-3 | CAISESMGTGRNEQFF | TGTGCCATCAGTGAGTCGATGGGGACAGGGCGCAATGAGCAGTTCTTC
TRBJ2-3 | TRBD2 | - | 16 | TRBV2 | CASSDGASGWADTQYF | TGTGCCAGCAGTGATGGAGCTAGCGGGTGGGCCGATACGCAGTATTTT
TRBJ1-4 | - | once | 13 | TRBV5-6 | CASSLDRGEKLFF | TGTGCCAGCAGCTTGGATCGCGGTGAAAAACTGTTTTTT
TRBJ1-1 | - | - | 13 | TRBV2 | CASRYRENTEAFF | TGTGCCAGCAGGTACAGGGAGAACACTGAAGCTTTCTTT
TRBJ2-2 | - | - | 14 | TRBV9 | CASSVGWNTGELFF | TGTGCCAGCAGCGTAGGATGGAACACCGGGGAGCTGTTTTTT
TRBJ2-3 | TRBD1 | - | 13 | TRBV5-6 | CASNVQGADTQYF | TGTGCCAGCAACGTACAGGGGGCCGATACGCAGTATTTT
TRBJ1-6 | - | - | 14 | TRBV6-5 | CASSRMPINSPLHF | TGTGCCAGCAGCCGCATGCCAATCAATTCACCCCTCCACTTT
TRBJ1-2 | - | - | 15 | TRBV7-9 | CASSYGTGGPYGYTF | TGTGCCAGCAGCTATGGGACCGGTGGGCCCTATGGCTACACCTTC
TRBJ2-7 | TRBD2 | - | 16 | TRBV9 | CASSVASGGSFYEQYF | TGTGCCAGCAGCGTAGCGTCCGGCGGGAGTTTCTACGAGCAGTACTTC
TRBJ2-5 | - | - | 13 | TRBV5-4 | CASSNRDQETQYF | TGTGCCAGCAGCAACAGGGACCAAGAGACCCAGTACTTC
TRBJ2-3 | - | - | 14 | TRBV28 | CASSPPVVPDTQYF | TGTGCCAGCAGCCCACCGGTAGTTCCAGATACGCAGTATTTT
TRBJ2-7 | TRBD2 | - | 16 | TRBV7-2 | CASSLIGLTSGNEQYF | TGTGCCAGCAGCTTAATTGGGTTGACTAGCGGGAACGAGCAGTACTTC
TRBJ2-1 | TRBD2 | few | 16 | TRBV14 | CASSQDPLAGYNEQFF | TGTGCCAGCAGCCAAGACCCCCTAGCGGGCTACAATGAGCAGTTCTTC
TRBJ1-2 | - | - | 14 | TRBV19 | CAASEGHWGFGYTF | TGTGCCGCAAGTGAGGGGCATTGGGGTTTTGGCTACACCTTC
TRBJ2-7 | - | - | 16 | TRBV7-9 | CASSLLSGSRGYEQYF | TGTGCCAGCAGCTTACTTTCAGGTTCTAGGGGCTACGAGCAGTACTTC
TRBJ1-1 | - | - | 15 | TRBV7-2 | CASSLAVYGGTEAFF | TGTGCCAGCAGCTTAGCGGTGTATGGAGGCACTGAAGCTTTCTTT
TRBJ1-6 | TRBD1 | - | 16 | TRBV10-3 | CAISGRSAGGPSPLHF | TGTGCCATCAGTGGGCGGTCGGCAGGGGGCCCTTCACCCCTCCACTTT
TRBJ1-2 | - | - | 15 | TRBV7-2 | CASSPSRPSNYGYTF | TGTGCCAGCAGCCCCTCTCGACCTTCTAACTATGGCTACACCTTC
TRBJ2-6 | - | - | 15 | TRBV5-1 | CASSFMGSGANVLTF | TGCGCCAGCAGCTTTATGGGATCTGGGGCCAACGTCCTGACTTTC
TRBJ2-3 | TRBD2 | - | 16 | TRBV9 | CASSVAGTSLPDTQYF | TGTGCCAGCAGCGTAGCCGGGACTAGCCTTCCAGATACGCAGTATTTT
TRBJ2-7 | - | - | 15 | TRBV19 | CASSPRAGESYEQYF | TGTGCCAGTAGTCCAAGGGCAGGGGAGTCCTACGAGCAGTACTTC
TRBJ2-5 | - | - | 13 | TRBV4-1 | CASSQLGLETQYF | TGCGCCAGCAGCCAATTAGGGCTAGAGACCCAGTACTTC
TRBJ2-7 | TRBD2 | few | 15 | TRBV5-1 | CASSPLAGGPYEQYF | TGCGCCAGCAGCCCCTTAGCGGGAGGGCCCTACGAGCAGTACTTC
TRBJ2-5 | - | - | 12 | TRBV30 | CAWSGAAETQYF | TGTGCCTGGAGCGGGGCCGCCGAGACCCAGTACTTC
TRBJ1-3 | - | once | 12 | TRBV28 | CASSLVGNTIYF | TGTGCCAGCAGTTTGGTGGGAAACACCATATATTTT
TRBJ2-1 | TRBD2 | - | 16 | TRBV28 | CASSHGLAGVGYEQFF | TGTGCCAGCAGTCATGGACTAGCTGGGGTTGGCTATGAGCAGTTCTTC
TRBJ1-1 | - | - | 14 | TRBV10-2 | CASRISIGNTEAFF | TGCGCCAGCAGAATCTCGATCGGGAACACTGAAGCTTTCTTT
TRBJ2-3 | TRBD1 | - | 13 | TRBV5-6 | CASSETGGDTQYF | TGTGCCAGCAGCGAAACAGGGGGGGATACGCAGTATTTT
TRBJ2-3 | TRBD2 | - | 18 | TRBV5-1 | CASSATGTSGLGVDTQYF | TGCGCCAGCAGCGCGACCGGGACTAGCGGCCTTGGGGTAGATACGCAGTATTTT
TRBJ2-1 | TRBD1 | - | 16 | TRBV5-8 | CASSLRSGQGNNEQFF | TGTGCCAGCAGCTTGAGGTCCGGACAGGGCAACAATGAGCAGTTCTTC
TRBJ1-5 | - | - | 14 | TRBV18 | CASSPSYSNQPQHF | TGTGCCAGCTCACCATCGTATAGCAATCAGCCCCAGCATTTT
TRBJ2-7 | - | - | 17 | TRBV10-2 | CASSGNTGQLGGHEQYF | TGCGCCAGCAGTGGAAATACTGGACAGTTGGGTGGGCACGAGCAGTACTTC
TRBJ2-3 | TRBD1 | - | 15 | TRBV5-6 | CASSLGGQATDTQYF | TGTGCCAGCAGCTTAGGCGGACAGGCCACAGATACGCAGTATTTT
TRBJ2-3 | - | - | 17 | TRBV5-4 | CASSLGGLFGGTDTQYF | TGTGCCAGCAGCTTGGGGGGACTGTTCGGGGGCACAGATACGCAGTATTTT
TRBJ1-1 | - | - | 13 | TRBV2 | CATSGGERTEAFF | TGTGCCACCTCCGGGGGCGAGAGAACTGAAGCTTTCTTT
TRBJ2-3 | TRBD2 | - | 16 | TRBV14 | CASEAGTTPSTDTQYF | TGTGCCAGCGAAGCCGGGACTACCCCTAGCACAGATACGCAGTATTTT
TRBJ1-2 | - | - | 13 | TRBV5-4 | CASGSPDVDGYTF | TGTGCCAGCGGGTCCCCCGACGTGGACGGCTACACCTTC
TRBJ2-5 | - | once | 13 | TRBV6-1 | CASLRGFGETQYF | TGTGCCAGCTTGAGGGGCTTTGGGGAGACCCAGTACTTC
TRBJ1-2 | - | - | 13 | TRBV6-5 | CASSYVQDYGYTF | TGTGCCAGCAGTTACGTACAGGACTATGGCTACACCTTC
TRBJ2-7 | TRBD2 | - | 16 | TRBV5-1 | CASSTGTSATAYEQYF | TGCGCCAGCAGCACCGGGACTAGCGCCACCGCCTACGAGCAGTACTTC
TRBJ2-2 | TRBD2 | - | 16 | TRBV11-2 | CASSLARLAGTGELFF | TGTGCCAGCAGCTTAGCTCGACTAGCGGGCACCGGGGAGCTGTTTTTT
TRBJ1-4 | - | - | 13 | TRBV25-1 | CASSEGSNEKLFF | TGTGCCAGCAGTGAAGGGTCGAATGAAAAACTGTTTTTT
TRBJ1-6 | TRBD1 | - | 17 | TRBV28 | CASIPAGMTGGTSPLHF | TGTGCCAGCATCCCGGCCGGAATGACAGGGGGGACTTCACCCCTCCACTTT
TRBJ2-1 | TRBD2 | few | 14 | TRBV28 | CASRRSGIGNEQFF | TGTGCCAGCAGACGTAGCGGGATAGGTAATGAGCAGTTCTTC
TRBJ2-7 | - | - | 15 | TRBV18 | CASSPGRPSSYEQYF | TGTGCCAGCTCACCTGGCCGGCCCTCCAGCTACGAGCAGTACTTC
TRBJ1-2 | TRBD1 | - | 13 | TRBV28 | CASKGGGVWGYTF | TGTGCCAGCAAAGGGGGCGGGGTTTGGGGCTACACCTTC
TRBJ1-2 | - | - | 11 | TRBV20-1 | CSARGAYGYTF | TGCAGTGCTAGAGGGGCCTATGGCTACACCTTC
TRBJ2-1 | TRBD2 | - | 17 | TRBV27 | CASRSGTSGVSIVEQFF | TGTGCCAGCAGATCCGGGACTAGCGGGGTTAGTATTGTTGAGCAGTTCTTC
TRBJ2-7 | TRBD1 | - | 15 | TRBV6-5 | CASSYLPGGQYEQYF | TGTGCCAGCAGTTACTTGCCAGGGGGTCAGTACGAGCAGTACTTC